Below are 31 T cell receptor beta chains sequenced from a single sample in a study of shared clonotypes between healthy human individuals. Sequenced by immunoSEQ multiplex PCR; TCRdb stores in-frame clones only, minus some. Here the sample spans some 2 million clones, approximately 94% being singletons. Positive CCR7 selection of CD45RO-negative cells yielded the naive CD8 cells, and terminally differentiated effector memory CD45RA+ cells were excluded. The sequencing input was naive CD8+ T cells sorted from blood. The receptors stem from a young man in good health.

In nucleotides, the CDR3 is TGTGCCAGCAGAGACAGGGGATACTACGAGCAGTACTTC. Translation: CASRDRGYYEQYF. The chain employs TRBV27 and TRBJ2-7; TRBD1 matches 8 bases. The CDR3 covers 13 residues. Unmatched junction bases numbered 4, after V lost 6 bases and J lost 3 bases. The germline V gene encodes CDR1 MNHEY and CDR2 SMNVEV (reference sequence).

The chain uses TRBV25-1 and TRBJ1-5; D gene uncertain. This CDR3 has 14 amino acids. CDR1 MGHDK and CDR2 SYGVNS come from the germline V gene. The V end lost 4 bases, the J end lost 0 bases, and 7 bases lay between the germline ends. CDR3 in amino acids: CASSGSYSNQPQHF. CDR3 nucleotides: TGTGCCAGCAGTGGATCATATAGCAATCAGCCCCAGCATTTT.

This chain uses TRBV27 with TRBJ2-5; D is undetermined. Trimming left V 2 bases short and J 5 bases short, with 6 bases between. The CDR3 contains 12 residues. From germline, CDR1 is MNHEY and CDR2 SMNVEV (reference sequence). CDR3 sequence reads: CASSLPGETQYF. CDR3 nucleotide sequence: TGTGCCAGCAGTTTACCCGGGGAGACCCAGTACTTC.

As concerns this clone: The junction shows a germline mismatch at one end, possibly a read error. The rearrangement links TRBV15 to TRBJ1-2; D remains ambiguous. The CDR3 spans 15 residues. CDR1 and CDR2 (germline): LNHNV, YYDKDF (reference sequence). CDR3 bases: TGTGCCACCAGCGGAGATGGTAGGCAGAACTATGGCTACACCTTC. Translation: CATSGDGRQNYGYTF.

This rearrangement joins TRBV6-1 to TRBJ2-1; 7 bases agree with TRBD2. After removal of 0 bases from V and 6 bases from J, the junction contained 5 bases not matched to a gene. Germline CDR1 and CDR2: MNHNS and SASEGT. This CDR3 has 15 residues. The CDR3 DNA sequence: TGTGCCAGCAGTGAAGCGCGGGGGACTATCAATGAGCAGTTCTTC. It specifies CASSEARGTINEQFF.

This rearrangement joins TRBV27 to TRBJ2-3; 12 bases align to TRBD2. Germline CDR1 reads MNHEY; CDR2 reads SMNVEV (reference sequence). Trimming at V came to 3 bases and at J to 6 bases, leaving 1 base not matched to a gene. The CDR3 runs to 14 residues. Here the CDR3 DNA reads TGTGCCAGCAGTTTGACTAGCGGGAGTGATACGCAGTATTTT. Translated: CASSLTSGSDTQYF.

The gene calls are TRBV7-2 and TRBJ2-5, with 7 bases identical to TRBD1. The CDR3 consists of 13 residues. V shed 2 bases, J shed 7 bases, and the junction held 4 bases outside the gene matches. CDR1 SGHTA and CDR2 FQGNSA come from the germline V gene. DNA of the CDR3: TGTGCCAGCAGCTTATCGACAGGGTGGACCCAGTACTTC. This encodes CASSLSTGWTQYF. The full variable domain, completed using reference TRBV7-2 and TRBJ2-5, is GAGVSQSPSNKVTEKGKDVELRCDPISGHTALYWYRQSLGQGLEFLIYFQGNSAPDKSGLPSDRFSAERTGGSVSTLTIQRTQQEDSAVYLCASSLSTGWTQYFGPGTRLLVL.

The chain employs TRBV6-5 and TRBJ1-1; 10 nucleotides agree with TRBD1. The CDR3 has 14 residues. CDR1 MNHEY and CDR2 SVGAGI come from the germline V gene. With 4 bases clipped from V and 5 bases from J, the junction kept 4 bases outside the gene matches. CDR3 protein: CASSSTGGGTEAFF. In nucleotides, the CDR3 is TGTGCCAGCAGTTCGACAGGGGGCGGTACTGAAGCTTTCTTT.

The rearrangement links TRBV27 to TRBJ1-6; unclear D gene. The germline CDR1 and CDR2 sequences are MNHEY and SMNVEV (reference sequence). V lost 5 bases, J lost 0 bases, and 5 bases lay in between. The CDR3 contains 14 residues. Here the CDR3 reads CASSPRSYNSPLHF. The CDR3, as DNA: TGTGCCAGCAGTCCGCGCTCCTATAATTCACCCCTCCACTTT.

The chain links TRBV6-5 to TRBJ1-2; the D is unclear. Between the trimmed V and J ends, which lost 7 bases and 0 bases, there was a span of 12 bases. Germline V lookup: CDR1 MNHEY, CDR2 SVGAGI. CDR3 length: 14 amino acids. The CDR3 sequence: CASTRLEANYGYTF. DNA of the CDR3: TGTGCCAGCACCAGGTTGGAGGCTAACTATGGCTACACCTTC.

Regarding this clone: This specimen includes other DNA sequences encoding the same CDR3. V usage is TRBV4-1 and J usage is TRBJ2-7, with TRBD2 matching 8 bases. CDR1 and CDR2 from the germline V gene are MGHRA and YSYEKL. After removal of 2 bases from V and 2 bases from J, the junction contained 5 bases not matched to a gene. This CDR3 is 15 amino acids long. The CDR3 loop reads CASSQSLAGTYEQYF. Written as DNA, the CDR3 is TGCGCCAGCAGCCAAAGCCTAGCGGGCACCTACGAGCAGTACTTC.

The CDR3 reads CASSDGQGPMPNYGYTF. Written as DNA, the CDR3 is TGTGCCAGCAGTGACGGACAGGGGCCGATGCCTAACTATGGCTACACCTTC. J is TRBJ1-2 and V is TRBV9; TRBD1 matches at 9 bases. V lost 5 bases, J lost 0 bases, and 11 bases stayed unmatched. There are 17 residues in the CDR3. CDR1 and CDR2 (germline): SGDLS, YYNGEE.

The chain uses TRBV19 and TRBJ2-3; the D call may be TRBD1 or TRBD2 (5 bases each). This CDR3 is built from 12 residues. Germline CDR1 reads LNHDA; CDR2 reads SQIVND (reference sequence). Trimming removed 6 bases from V and 5 bases from J, with 9 bases in between. The DNA for the CDR3 is TGTGCCAGTAGCGGGGCCGGAGATACGCAGTATTTT. Translated, it gives CASSGAGDTQYF.

This clone was seen just once. The chain couples TRBV28 to TRBJ1-6; D unresolved. The V end was cut by 4 bases, the J end by 0 bases, with 16 bases between. Germline CDR1 and CDR2: MDHEN and SYDVKM. This CDR3 has 18 residues. CDR3 nucleotide sequence: TGTGCCAGCAGTTCCCCGGGCCAATTCAGCTCCTATAATTCACCCCTCCACTTT. Encoded protein: CASSSPGQFSSYNSPLHF.

This clone was detected a few times. J is TRBJ1-2 and V is TRBV16; TRBD1 aligns across 8 bases. Germline V gene lookup returns CDR1 KGHSY and CDR2 FQNENV. The CDR3 has 16 residues. V was pared by 2 bases and J by 0 bases, with 5 bases of the junction left unmatched. The CDR3 coding sequence is TGTGCCAGCAGCCAAGCGGCAGGGGGCCCTAACTATGGCTACACCTTC. Its translation: CASSQAAGGPNYGYTF.

This chain connects TRBV7-9 to TRBJ1-1; D is unresolved. The CDR3 extends over 17 amino acids. Germline V CDR1 and CDR2: SEHNR, FQNEAQ (reference sequence). Trimming shortened V by 4 bases and J by 5 bases, and 23 bases separated the two germline ends. CDR3 residues: CASSSSLPLGYGTEAFF. The CDR3 DNA reads TGTGCCAGCAGCTCCTCTTTACCCCTTGGATACGGGACTGAAGCTTTCTTT.

The chain recombines TRBV27 with TRBJ2-3, with TRBD1 matching 9 bases. The CDR3 covers 17 residues. CDR1 is MNHEY and CDR2 is SMNVEV in the germline V gene (reference sequence). V lost 3 bases to trimming and J lost 4 bases; unmatched junction nucleotides: 11. The chain's CDR3 is CASSFLIGTGMSDTQYF. CDR3 nucleotide sequence: TGTGCCAGCAGTTTTCTTATCGGGACAGGGATGTCAGATACGCAGTATTTT.

The V call is TRBV28, the J call TRBJ2-7, with a weak D call TRBD2 (6 bases). Germline CDR1 and CDR2: MDHEN and SYDVKM. The CDR3 is made up of 13 amino acids. V was trimmed by 7 bases and J by 4 bases, leaving 14 bases between them. The chain's CDR3 is CASMAYGGYEQYF. Here the CDR3 DNA reads TGTGCCAGCATGGCATATGGGGGGTACGAGCAGTACTTC.

The V call is TRBV11-2, the J call TRBJ1-1; D is uncertain. V shed 1 base and J shed 1 base, with 10 bases lying between them. CDR3 length: 15 amino acids. Germline V gene lookup returns CDR1 SGHAT and CDR2 FQNNGV. As DNA, the CDR3 is TGTGCCAGCAGCTTAGTTCGGGGTCCGAACACTGAAGCTTTCTTT. Amino acids: CASSLVRGPNTEAFF.

V gene TRBV27 combines with J gene TRBJ2-7; 7 bases match TRBD2. The V gene end was trimmed by 5 bases and the J gene end by 0 bases; junction bases not matched to a gene: 7. Germline V lookup: CDR1 MNHEY, CDR2 SMNVEV (reference sequence). The CDR3 spans 15 residues. The CDR3 nucleotides read TGTGCCAGCAGTCCTGGACTAGTGGCCTCCTACGAGCAGTACTTC. It codes for CASSPGLVASYEQYF.

CDR3 loop: CASGVWTEEAAGELFF. The DNA of the CDR3 is TGTGCCAGCGGGGTTTGGACGGAGGAGGCAGCCGGGGAGCTGTTTTTT. The chain carries TRBV28 and TRBJ2-2; D may be TRBD2 (5 bases). This CDR3 region has 16 residues. Trimming removed 8 bases from V and 6 bases from J, with 22 bases in between. Germline V gene lookup returns CDR1 MDHEN and CDR2 SYDVKM.

The chain recombines TRBV27 with TRBJ1-5; 9 bases are a match to TRBD1. The CDR3 is made up of 15 amino acids. V dropped 0 bases and J dropped 7; count of bases not matched to a gene: 4. Germline CDR1 is MNHEY and CDR2 is SMNVEV (reference sequence). The CDR3 sequence is CASSLSQGAGQPQHF. CDR3 bases: TGTGCCAGCAGTTTATCACAGGGGGCTGGGCAGCCCCAGCATTTT.

The chain has TRBV7-6 and TRBJ2-2, with D perhaps matching TRBD2 (6 bases). This CDR3 spans 16 amino acids. The germline V and J ends were trimmed by 3 bases and 7 bases, with 18 bases remaining between them. Germline-derived CDR1 and CDR2 are SGHVS and FNYEAQ. This chain's CDR3 is CASSFGDGAGSGELFF. CDR3 bases: TGTGCCAGCAGCTTCGGTGATGGGGCGGGGAGCGGGGAGCTGTTTTTT.

The chain carries TRBV9 and TRBJ2-2; possibly TRBD2 for D (5 bases). The CDR3 covers 15 residues. V lost 5 bases to trimming and J lost 5 bases, with 16 bases between them. The V gene's germline CDR1 is SGDLS and CDR2 YYNGEE. CDR3 sequence (DNA): TGTGCCAGCAGTCTGTCGGGGTTAGGGACCGGGGAGCTGTTTTTT. Amino acids: CASSLSGLGTGELFF.

V is TRBV5-1 and J is TRBJ2-5; 7 nucleotides align to TRBD2. CDR3 length: 19 residues. Unmatched junction bases numbered 18, after V lost 2 bases and J lost 2 bases. Per germline, CDR1 SGHRS and CDR2 YFSETQ. The CDR3 nucleotides read TGCGCCAGCAGCTTTGGGCTAGCGGCCCGCGACTACCAACAAGAGACCCAGTACTTC. Protein product: CASSFGLAARDYQQETQYF.

The chain links TRBV29-1 to TRBJ1-2, with a tentative D call TRBD1 (5 bases). Trimming removed 5 bases from V and 5 bases from J, with 15 bases in between. The CDR3 length is 13 residues. The V gene's germline CDR1 is SQVTM and CDR2 ANQGSEA. The chain's CDR3 is CSVPGPLKYGYTF. The CDR3 nucleotides are TGCAGCGTTCCGGGGCCTCTAAAATATGGCTACACCTTC.

This clone was recorded once. The V call is TRBV4-1, the J call TRBJ2-1; TRBD1 matches at 8 bases. The germline gives CDR1 MGHRA, CDR2 YSYEKL. Losses at the gene ends were 0 bases for V and 10 bases for J; bases not matched to a gene: 14. The CDR3 spans 17 residues. This chain's CDR3 is CASSQDPTGGESGEQFF. Written as DNA, the CDR3 is TGCGCCAGCAGCCAAGATCCCACAGGGGGAGAATCAGGCGAGCAGTTCTTC.

As regards this clone: Other DNA sequences from this sample encode an identical CDR3 as well. The chain joins TRBV4-1 to TRBJ1-2, with D possibly being TRBD1 (5 bases). The germline gives CDR1 MGHRA, CDR2 YSYEKL. Between the trimmed V and J ends, which lost 3 bases and 5 bases, there was a span of 10 bases. CDR3 length: 13 amino acids. This chain's CDR3 is CASSQAGGYGYTF. In DNA form, the CDR3 reads TGCGCCAGCAGCCAGGCTGGGGGGTATGGCTACACCTTC.

A remark on this clone: An end of the junction does not agree with germline; a read error may underlie this. The chain joins TRBV4-1 to TRBJ1-5; 7 bases are a match to TRBD1. Germline V gene data show CDR1 as MGHRA and CDR2 as YSYEKL. The length of the CDR3 is 13 residues. This chain's CDR3 is CASSQDKSGQAVF. Here the CDR3 DNA reads TGCGCCAGCAGCCAAGATAAAAGCGGACAGGCGGTTTTT.

The sample holds one count of this clone. This sequence joins TRBV7-2 and TRBJ2-7; 7 bases line up with TRBD2. V gave up 1 base and J gave up 2 bases; unmatched junction bases: 8. This CDR3 comprises 16 residues. Per germline, CDR1 SGHTA and CDR2 FQGNSA. The CDR3 nucleotides read TGTGCCAGCAGCTTAGAAAGGCTAGCGGTTCCCTACGAGCAGTACTTC. Translation: CASSLERLAVPYEQYF.

This rearrangement joins TRBV5-3 to TRBJ2-5, with D hard to call. TRBV5-3 is an open reading frame whose function is uncertain. The CDR3 length is 11 residues. V was shortened by 4 bases and J by 7 bases, with 8 bases between the two germline ends. This CDR3 is CARSLRGTQYF. The CDR3 bases are TGTGCCAGAAGCCTCCGCGGGACCCAGTACTTC.